These 16 T cell receptor beta chains came from one sample sequenced in a study of identical twins. Each CDR3 protein gets one entry after TCRdb re-called the 5' RACE reads with MiXCR. The table has hundreds of thousands of distinct CDR3 sequences, about 24% seen once. The same specimen was also included in a second study, on T cells expressing NK-cell markers.

The source material was CD4+ T cells sorted from blood. The receptors come from a woman between 18 and 30 years old in good health.

This chain uses TRBV6-2 or TRBV6-3 with TRBJ2-1; no definite D call. The CDR3 spans 16 residues. Germline-derived CDR1 and CDR2 are MNHEY and SVGEGT. V dropped 6 bases and J dropped 0 bases, with 15 bases sitting between them. The CDR3 DNA reads TGTGCCAGCAGCTCTAGGTTCTCCAGCTCCTACAATGAGCAGTTCTTC. It translates to CASSSRFSSSYNEQFF.

This chain connects TRBV29-1 to TRBJ1-1; D is uncertain. The CDR3 is 11 amino acids. V lost 8 bases to trimming and J lost 0 bases, with 7 bases between them. Germline-derived CDR1 and CDR2 are SQVTM and ANQGSEA. The DNA of the CDR3 is TGCAGCATCTCTTTGAACACTGAAGCTTTCTTT. Residues: CSISLNTEAFF.

V gene TRBV7-9 combines with J gene TRBJ2-3, with TRBD1 identical over 10 bases. The CDR3 spans 16 residues. Germline CDR1 is SEHNR and CDR2 is FQNEAQ (reference sequence). Germline trimming cut 5 bases from V and 3 bases from J; bases unmatched to any gene: 8. The CDR3 sequence is CASSPLDRGLTDTQYF. Written as DNA, the CDR3 is TGTGCCAGCAGCCCACTCGACAGGGGGCTAACAGATACGCAGTATTTT.

This clonotype was found a few times. The J gene is TRBJ1-1, the V gene TRBV12-3 or TRBV12-4; no clear D. Between the trimmed V and J ends, which lost 0 bases and 7 bases, there was a span of 9 bases. The CDR3 consists of 13 residues. The CDR3 nucleotides are TGTGCCAGCAGTTTAGCGGAGGGCGGTGAAGCTTTCTTT. It yields the protein CASSLAEGGEAFF.

This clonotype was seen a handful of times. This chain uses TRBV30 with TRBJ1-5, with D unresolved. CDR3 length: 14 amino acids. With 1 base removed from V and 0 bases from J, the gap between germline ends came to 7 bases. CDR1 is GTSNPN, CDR2 SVGIG, per germline (reference sequence). Here the CDR3 reads CAWSGTVSNQPQHF. In DNA form, the CDR3 reads TGTGCCTGGAGTGGAACAGTTAGCAATCAGCCCCAGCATTTT.

The chain employs TRBV7-8 and TRBJ1-1; no reliable D call. The germline CDR1 and CDR2 sequences are SGHVS and FQNEAQ. This CDR3 contains 11 residues. V lost 5 bases, J lost 8 bases, and 9 bases lay in between. In nucleotides, the CDR3 is TGTGCCAGCAGCCCGGGCCTAGAAGCTTTCTTT. Its translation: CASSPGLEAFF.

This clonotype occurred a few times. The chain uses TRBV24-1 and TRBJ2-3; D could derive from TRBD1 or TRBD2 (5 bases each). There are 15 residues in the CDR3. V shed 4 bases and J shed 6 bases, with 16 bases lying between them. Germline V gene data show CDR1 as KGHDR and CDR2 as SFDVKD. Written as DNA, the CDR3 is TGTGCCACCAGTGAGTCCGGGACGGGGCTCGATACGCAGTATTTT. Its protein product is CATSESGTGLDTQYF.

V and J are TRBV5-1 and TRBJ1-4; D might be TRBD1 (5 bases). Germline V gene sequence: CDR1 SGHRS, CDR2 YFSETQ. V was cut by 4 bases and J by 4 bases, with 14 bases left in between. The CDR3 length is 15 residues. The CDR3 DNA reads as TGCGCCAGCAGCGAAAGGACACACGATAATGAAAAACTGTTTTTT. This sequence encodes CASSERTHDNEKLFF. The variable domain in full, completed from reference TRBV5-1 and TRBJ1-4, reads KAGVTQTPRYLIKTRGQQVTLSCSPISGHRSVSWYQQTPGQGLQFLFEYFSETQRNKGNFPGRFSGRQFSNSRSEMNVSTLELGDSALYLCASSERTHDNEKLFFGSGTQLSVL.

The CDR3 DNA is TGTGCCATCAGTGAGTCTGGGCGAGGGACAGTAACAAACATTCAGTACTTC. This translates into CAISESGRGTVTNIQYF. This chain joins TRBV10-3 and TRBJ2-4, with TRBD1 matching over 7 bases. In germline, CDR1 is ENHRY, CDR2 SYGVKD. This CDR3 comprises 17 residues. J gave up 6 bases and V 0 bases, and 11 bases lay outside the gene matches.

The chain carries TRBV12-3 or TRBV12-4 and TRBJ1-5, with D possibly matching TRBD1 (5 bases). The CDR3 runs to 16 residues. Trimming left V 6 bases short and J 0 bases short, with 15 bases between. This chain's CDR3 is CASRMGPIYSNQPQHF. CDR3 coding DNA: TGTGCCAGCAGGATGGGGCCTATCTATAGCAATCAGCCCCAGCATTTT.

This clonotype was detected only a few times. The chain uses TRBV7-3 and TRBJ2-7; TRBD1 agrees at 8 bases. Germline CDR1 and CDR2: SGHTA and FQGTGA. V was pared by 3 bases and J by 5 bases, with 6 bases of the junction left unmatched. CDR3 length: 14 residues. The CDR3 DNA reads as TGTGCCAGCAGCTTGGACAGGGACCACCACGAGCAGTACTTC. The encoded protein is CASSLDRDHHEQYF.

The table lists this clonotype with a few counts. J is TRBJ2-3 and V is TRBV7-9; D is unclear. Germline V gene sequence: CDR1 SEHNR, CDR2 FQNEAQ (reference sequence). The CDR3 loop spans 15 amino acids. The V end lost 6 bases, the J end lost 1 base, and 14 bases lay between the germline ends. CDR3 nucleotide sequence: TGTGCCAGCAGTCCTCTAGGAAGTGGCACAGATACGCAGTATTTT. It translates to CASSPLGSGTDTQYF.

This rearrangement joins TRBV5-1 to TRBJ2-3; D is ambiguous. The V end lost 7 bases, the J end lost 4 bases, and 13 bases lay between the germline ends. The germline CDR1 and CDR2 sequences are SGHRS and YFSETQ. CDR3 length: 13 residues. The CDR3 here is CASGDRPADTQYF. The DNA for the CDR3 is TGCGCCAGCGGAGACCGACCCGCAGATACGCAGTATTTT.

V usage is TRBV6-5 and J usage is TRBJ2-3; D might be TRBD1 (5 bases). Between the trimmed V and J ends, which lost 2 bases and 5 bases, there was a span of 14 bases. CDR3 length: 15 residues. CDR1 and CDR2 (germline): MNHEY, SVGAGI. In DNA, the CDR3 is TGTGCCAGCAGTTACAGGGGTAGCTTCCTAGATACGCAGTATTTT. It translates to CASSYRGSFLDTQYF.

The chain uses TRBV5-1 and TRBJ2-5, with 9 bases lining up with TRBD1. V trimming: 4 bases; J trimming: 3 bases; junction bases outside the gene matches: 7. Per germline, CDR1 SGHRS and CDR2 YFSETQ. The CDR3 loop spans 15 amino acids. CDR3 in DNA: TGCGCCAGCAGCCGTCAGGACAGGGGCGAAGAGACCCAGTACTTC. Protein product: CASSRQDRGEETQYF. Full variable domain (outside the CDR3, taken from reference TRBV5-1 and TRBJ2-5): KAGVTQTPRYLIKTRGQQVTLSCSPISGHRSVSWYQQTPGQGLQFLFEYFSETQRNKGNFPGRFSGRQFSNSRSEMNVSTLELGDSALYLCASSRQDRGEETQYFGPGTRLLVL.

This clonotype was picked up a small number of times. V gene TRBV7-9 combines with J gene TRBJ2-4; tentatively, D is TRBD2 (7 bases). This CDR3 contains 14 residues. Germline assignment: CDR1 SEHNR and CDR2 FQNEAQ (reference sequence). V was clipped by 4 bases and J by 9 bases, with 16 bases between them. Here the CDR3 reads CASSSTGRDSIQYF. CDR3 in DNA: TGTGCCAGCAGCTCCACAGGGAGGGATAGCATTCAGTACTTC.